These 3 T cell receptor beta chains share one sample of origin, sequenced in a study of blood T cell repertoires in COVID-19. The assay was immunoSEQ multiplex PCR, and TCRdb's table has in-frame clones only and misses some. Of over 250,000 clones in the sample, around nine tenths were seen once. The sequenced material came from peripheral blood. The receptors were sampled from a man between 45 and 60 years old with acute or convalescent COVID-19.

The chain uses TRBV24-1 and TRBJ2-3; 8 bases align to TRBD2. CDR3 size: 14 residues. Per germline, CDR1 KGHDR and CDR2 SFDVKD. The V and J ends lost 7 bases and 1 base, in that order; junction bases with no gene match: 3. CDR3: CATSPGGGTDTQYF. The CDR3 coding sequence is TGTGCCACCAGCCCGGGGGGGGGCACAGATACGCAGTATTTT.

J is TRBJ2-3 and V is TRBV19; possibly TRBD1 for D (6 bases). Germline CDR1 reads LNHDA; CDR2 reads SQIVND (reference sequence). This CDR3 region has 14 residues. The V end lost 6 bases, the J end lost 4 bases, and 14 bases lay between the germline ends. CDR3 sequence (DNA): TGTGCCAGTAGCCCTGGACAGCGCCCAGATACGCAGTATTTT. Protein sequence: CASSPGQRPDTQYF.

The chain joins TRBV12-5 to TRBJ1-3; D perhaps matches TRBD1 (6 bases). Germline assignment: CDR1 LGHNT and CDR2 FRNRAP. Trimming pared 4 bases from V and 1 base from J, leaving 8 bases between. The CDR3 is made up of 14 amino acids. Written as DNA, the CDR3 is TGTGCTAGTGGTTCCAGGGGATCTGGAAACACCATATATTTT. Amino acid sequence: CASGSRGSGNTIYF.